The next 29 T cell receptor beta chains were all read from a single sample in a study of blood T cell repertoires in COVID-19. Using immunoSEQ multiplex PCR, the repertoire was profiled, and TCRdb retains in-frame clones only, with some absent. The sample consists of 150,000 to 200,000 clones, roughly 90% of them appearing once. Specimen: peripheral blood. The receptor source for this set is a man aged 55 to 70 with active or convalescent COVID-19.

The rearrangement joins TRBV5-1 to TRBJ1-2; 8 nucleotides match TRBD1. CDR1 and CDR2 from the germline V gene are SGHRS and YFSETQ. With 0 bases clipped from V and 8 bases from J, the junction kept 12 bases outside the gene matches. The CDR3 covers 16 residues. The CDR3 reads CASSLGQGPDGRGYTF. CDR3 in DNA: TGCGCCAGCAGCTTGGGACAGGGGCCTGACGGACGAGGCTACACCTTC. Full variable domain (missing parts from reference TRBV5-1 and TRBJ1-2): KAGVTQTPRYLIKTRGQQVTLSCSPISGHRSVSWYQQTPGQGLQFLFEYFSETQRNKGNFPGRFSGRQFSNSRSEMNVSTLELGDSALYLCASSLGQGPDGRGYTFGSGTRLTVV.

The chain joins TRBV10-1 to TRBJ2-2, with TRBD1 matching 11 bases. Germline loops: CDR1 WNHNN, CDR2 SYGVQD (reference sequence). V shed 2 bases and J 5 bases; nucleotides not matched to a gene: 7. CDR3 length equals 17 residues. CDR3: CASSEEDRGRRTGELFF. CDR3 DNA sequence: TGCGCCAGCAGTGAGGAGGACAGGGGGCGTCGGACCGGGGAGCTGTTTTTT.

This clone was seen once. The genes are TRBV6-4 and TRBJ2-1; D ambiguous. Germline V lookup: CDR1 MRHNA, CDR2 SNTAGT. Trimming stripped 1 base from V and 6 bases from J, with 7 bases between. CDR3 length: 13 residues. CDR3 sequence reads: CASSDWASNEQFF. CDR3 nucleotide sequence: TGTGCCAGCAGTGACTGGGCAAGCAATGAGCAGTTCTTC.

The chain carries TRBV7-2 and TRBJ1-5; TRBD1 matches 7 bases. CDR1 is SGHTA and CDR2 is FQGNSA in the germline V gene. Germline trimming cut 5 bases from V and 3 bases from J; bases unmatched to any gene: 10. The CDR3 length is 16 residues. Here the CDR3 reads CASSLTGVNPNQPQHF. The CDR3 DNA sequence: TGTGCCAGCAGCCTCACAGGGGTCAACCCCAATCAGCCCCAGCATTTT.

This rearrangement joins TRBV5-1 to TRBJ2-7; 9 nucleotides match TRBD2. The germline CDR1 and CDR2 sequences are SGHRS and YFSETQ. The CDR3 loop spans 15 amino acids. V shed 2 bases and J 1 base; nucleotides not matched to a gene: 4. CDR3 nucleotide sequence: TGCGCCAGCAGCTTACCTAGCGGGGATTCCTACGAGCAGTACTTC. This sequence encodes CASSLPSGDSYEQYF.

The chain employs TRBV7-2 and TRBJ2-7; D is unclear. The CDR3 runs 14 residues. The V gene lost 4 bases and the J gene lost 6 bases, with 16 bases spanning the gap. The germline gives CDR1 SGHTA, CDR2 FQGNSA. CDR3 protein: CASSSGEWVLEQYF. Written as DNA, the CDR3 is TGTGCCAGCAGCTCGGGTGAGTGGGTGCTCGAGCAGTACTTC.

This chain joins TRBV27 and TRBJ2-5, with D possibly being TRBD1 (6 bases). Germline V CDR1 and CDR2: MNHEY, SMNVEV (reference sequence). This CDR3 spans 17 amino acids. Trimming cost V 6 bases and J 2 bases, with 22 bases left between them. The CDR3 protein is CASSPIVGQGTQETQYF. The CDR3, as DNA: TGTGCCAGCAGCCCCATTGTGGGCCAGGGGACACAAGAGACCCAGTACTTC.

The chain couples TRBV7-9 to TRBJ2-1; the match to TRBD2 covers 14 bases. J lost 7 bases, V lost 5 bases, and 13 bases had no gene match. Per the germline V gene, CDR1 is SEHNR and CDR2 is FQNEAQ (reference sequence). There are 18 residues in the CDR3. The chain's CDR3 is CASSLPISGTSGSNEQFF. The CDR3 DNA follows: TGTGCCAGCAGCCTTCCGATCTCCGGGACTAGCGGGAGTAATGAGCAGTTCTTC.

The chain combines TRBV29-1 with TRBJ1-4, with D possibly matching TRBD1 (6 bases). Germline CDR1 is SQVTM and CDR2 is ANQGSEA. CDR3 size: 14 residues. V lost 6 bases and J lost 3, with 14 bases in between. In DNA form, the CDR3 reads TGCAGCGTCGGCCCACAGGGCCCTAATGAAAAACTGTTTTTT. Translation gives CSVGPQGPNEKLFF.

The rearrangement links TRBV5-1 to TRBJ1-5; D ambiguous. Trimming took 2 bases from V and 4 from J, leaving 7 bases between them. Germline loops: CDR1 SGHRS, CDR2 YFSETQ. This CDR3 has 13 amino acids. The CDR3 sequence: CASSLNLNQPQHF. The CDR3 DNA reads TGCGCCAGCAGCTTAAATCTAAATCAGCCCCAGCATTTT.

The V gene is TRBV7-9, the J gene TRBJ2-1, with TRBD1 matching over 7 bases. Germline values: CDR1 SEHNR, CDR2 FQNEAQ (reference sequence). Losses at the gene ends were 6 bases for V and 12 bases for J; bases not matched to a gene: 11. This CDR3 has 13 residues. The chain's CDR3 is CASRETGVGGQFF. CDR3 bases: TGTGCCAGCAGAGAAACAGGGGTAGGGGGGCAGTTCTTC.

A single count supports this clone. The chain combines TRBV9 with TRBJ1-4, with TRBD1 matching 7 bases. There are 16 residues in the CDR3. The V segment lost 8 bases and the J segment 4 bases; nucleotides outside the gene matches: 14. The germline gives CDR1 SGDLS, CDR2 YYNGEE. Here the CDR3 reads CARTEDRLEDNEKLFF. CDR3 nucleotides: TGTGCCAGAACAGAGGACAGGCTCGAGGATAATGAAAAACTGTTTTTT.

A note on this clone: Other nucleotide sequences from this sample produce the same CDR3. The chain uses TRBV7-9 and TRBJ1-4; 10 bases line up with TRBD1. The CDR3 has 14 residues. Germline lookup yields CDR1 SEHNR and CDR2 FQNEAQ (reference sequence). The V and J ends lost 5 bases and 5 bases, in that order; junction bases with no gene match: 2. The CDR3 spells CASSPGQGNEKLFF. The CDR3 region has the DNA TGTGCCAGCAGCCCGGGACAGGGGAATGAAAAACTGTTTTTT. Filled out from reference TRBV7-9 and TRBJ1-4, the complete variable domain reads DTGVSQNPRHKITKRGQNVTFRCDPISEHNRLYWYRQTLGQGPEFLTYFQNEAQLEKSRLLSDRFSAERPKGSFSTLEIQRTEQGDSAMYLCASSPGQGNEKLFFGSGTQLSVL.

The chain has TRBV5-1 and TRBJ2-1; 8 nucleotides agree with TRBD1. The V segment lost 0 bases and the J segment 6 bases; nucleotides outside the gene matches: 5. CDR1 is SGHRS and CDR2 is YFSETQ in the germline V gene. The CDR3 length is 15 residues. The CDR3 region is CASSLGQGLGNEQFF. As DNA, the CDR3 is TGCGCCAGCAGCTTGGGACAGGGGCTGGGCAATGAGCAGTTCTTC.

As DNA, the CDR3 is TGTGCCAGCAGCTTAGTAGGGCGGGCTAATGAAAAACTGTTTTTT. Translated, it gives CASSLVGRANEKLFF. V and J are TRBV7-8 and TRBJ1-4; D is uncertain. The CDR3 has 15 amino acids. Trimming removed 1 base at V and 3 bases at J, with 9 bases between. Germline lookup yields CDR1 SGHVS and CDR2 FQNEAQ.

This chain links TRBV14 with TRBJ2-7; 9 nucleotides align to TRBD1. V gave up 4 bases and J gave up 0 bases; unmatched junction bases: 22. CDR3 length: 21 amino acids. Germline V gene sequence: CDR1 SGHDN, CDR2 FVKESK. The CDR3 region has the DNA TGTGCCAGCAGCCCCATTCCGGGACAGGGCGACCATCTCCACCCCTCCTACGAGCAGTACTTC. Its translation is CASSPIPGQGDHLHPSYEQYF.

J is TRBJ1-2 and V is TRBV19, with a weak D call TRBD1 (6 bases). Trimming stripped 6 bases from V and 3 bases from J, with 17 bases between. This CDR3 is 15 amino acids long. CDR1 and CDR2 from the germline V gene are LNHDA and SQIVND (reference sequence). The CDR3 bases are TGTGCCAGTAGCCAAATTCCTAGGACAGACTATGGCTACACCTTC. Translated: CASSQIPRTDYGYTF.

J is TRBJ2-4 and V is TRBV19; D perhaps matches TRBD2 (5 bases). Trimming took 3 bases from V and 4 from J, leaving 7 bases between them. The germline V gene encodes CDR1 LNHDA and CDR2 SQIVND (reference sequence). This CDR3 comprises 13 residues. The CDR3 is CASSIGEKNIQYF. DNA of the CDR3: TGTGCCAGTAGTATCGGGGAAAAAAACATTCAGTACTTC.

The CDR3 bases are TGCGCCAGCAGTTACACGAACACCGGGGAGCTGTTTTTT. This sequence encodes CASSYTNTGELFF. V is TRBV10-1 and J is TRBJ2-2, with D hard to call. CDR3 length: 13 amino acids. With 5 bases removed from V and 0 bases from J, the gap between germline ends came to 4 bases. Germline values: CDR1 WNHNN, CDR2 SYGVQD (reference sequence).

The chain has TRBV4-1 and TRBJ1-1; tentatively, D is TRBD1 (5 bases). V lost 0 bases and J 8 bases, leaving 16 bases between the germline ends. The CDR3 consists of 15 residues. The germline V gene encodes CDR1 MGHRA and CDR2 YSYEKL. CDR3: CASSQEEWRKGEAFF. As DNA, the CDR3 is TGCGCCAGCAGCCAAGAAGAGTGGCGTAAGGGGGAAGCTTTCTTT.

This chain uses TRBV25-1 with TRBJ1-4; unclear D gene. This CDR3 region has 16 residues. CDR1 is MGHDK and CDR2 is SYGVNS in the germline V gene. V was cut by 1 base and J by 4 bases, with 13 bases left in between. CDR3 sequence (DNA): TGTGCCAGCAGTGAATCTCGGCGGTCCCTTAATGAAAAACTGTTTTTT. Translated, it gives CASSESRRSLNEKLFF.

This clone has a single count. The V gene is TRBV5-1, the J gene TRBJ1-1; TRBD1 agrees at 9 bases. CDR1 SGHRS and CDR2 YFSETQ come from the germline V gene. After removal of 4 bases from V and 6 bases from J, the junction contained 10 bases not matched to a gene. This CDR3 is 15 amino acids long. The CDR3 loop is CASSTPGQGLAEAFF. In DNA form, the CDR3 reads TGCGCCAGCAGCACACCGGGACAGGGCTTGGCTGAAGCTTTCTTT.

The J gene is TRBJ1-1, the V gene TRBV14; 10 nucleotides line up with TRBD1. This CDR3 has 15 residues. Unmatched junction bases numbered 3, after V lost 4 bases and J lost 1 base. Germline-derived CDR1 and CDR2 are SGHDN and FVKESK. The DNA of the CDR3 is TGTGCCAGCAGCCCTAGGGACAGGGGGAACACTGAAGCTTTCTTT. It is translated as CASSPRDRGNTEAFF.

V usage is TRBV7-2 and J usage is TRBJ1-4, with a weak D call TRBD1 (6 bases). Between the trimmed V and J ends, which lost 0 bases and 7 bases, there was a span of 9 bases. Germline V lookup: CDR1 SGHTA, CDR2 FQGNSA. The CDR3 contains 14 residues. The CDR3 DNA reads TGTGCCAGCAGCTTAGCTGCAGGGGTTGAAAAACTGTTTTTT. Encoded protein: CASSLAAGVEKLFF.

As to this clone: The sample holds other DNA sequences that translate to the same CDR3. This rearrangement joins TRBV18 to TRBJ2-7; 8 positions agree with TRBD1. Germline lookup yields CDR1 KGHSH and CDR2 LQKENI. J gave up 6 bases and V 6 bases, and 4 bases lay outside the gene matches. The CDR3 runs 12 residues. As DNA, the CDR3 is TGTGCCAGCTCTCCCGACAGGGGCGAGCAGTACTTC. Translated: CASSPDRGEQYF.

The rearrangement joins TRBV5-1 to TRBJ1-2; 9 positions match TRBD1. The CDR3 covers 16 residues. Unmatched junction bases numbered 6, after V lost 3 bases and J lost 0 bases. Germline values: CDR1 SGHRS, CDR2 YFSETQ. The CDR3 sequence is CASSSGTGQTNYGYTF. Here the CDR3 DNA reads TGCGCCAGCAGCTCTGGGACAGGGCAAACTAACTATGGCTACACCTTC.

V usage is TRBV5-1 and J usage is TRBJ1-5; D gene unclear. The germline V gene has CDR1 SGHRS and CDR2 YFSETQ. V was pared by 4 bases and J by 0 bases, with 11 bases between. The CDR3 extends over 15 amino acids. The DNA of the CDR3 is TGCGCCAGCAGCCTCGAGGGCTATAGCAATCAGCCCCAGCATTTT. It yields the protein CASSLEGYSNQPQHF.

This chain uses TRBV19 with TRBJ2-2, with TRBD1 identical over 8 bases. The germline V gene encodes CDR1 LNHDA and CDR2 SQIVND (reference sequence). The CDR3 sequence is 14 residues long. The ends lost 6 bases at V and 5 bases at J; junction bases unmatched: 5. The CDR3, as DNA: TGTGCCAGTAGCAGGACAGGGAGGACCGGGGAGCTGTTTTTT. It is translated as CASSRTGRTGELFF.

The chain uses TRBV2 and TRBJ1-6; 7 bases are a match to TRBD1. Germline CDR1 is SNHLY and CDR2 is FYNNEI. J gave up 6 bases and V 9 bases, and 5 bases lay outside the gene matches. The CDR3 covers 13 residues. The chain's CDR3 is CASCRQGNSPLHF. DNA of the CDR3: TGTGCCAGTTGCAGACAGGGTAATTCACCCCTCCACTTT.